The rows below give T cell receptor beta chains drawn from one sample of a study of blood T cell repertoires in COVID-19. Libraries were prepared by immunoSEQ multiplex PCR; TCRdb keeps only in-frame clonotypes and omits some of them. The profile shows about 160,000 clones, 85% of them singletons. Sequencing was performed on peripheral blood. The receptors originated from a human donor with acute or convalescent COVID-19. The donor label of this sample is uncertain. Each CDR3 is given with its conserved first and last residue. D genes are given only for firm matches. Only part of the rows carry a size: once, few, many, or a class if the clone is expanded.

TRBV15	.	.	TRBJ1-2	TGTGCCACCAGCAGAGACTTTACAGCCATAGCTAACTATGGCTACACCTTC	CATSRDFTAIANYGYTF
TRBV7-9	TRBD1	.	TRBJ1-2	TGTGCCTCGAGGACAGGGCGAAAGGTGGACTATGGCTACACCTTC	CASRTGRKVDYGYTF
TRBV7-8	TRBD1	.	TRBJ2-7	TGTGCCAGCAGCCTTCGGACAGGTTTGGGGTCTACGGGCGAGCAGTACTTC	CASSLRTGLGSTGEQYF
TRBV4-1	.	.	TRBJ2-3	TGCGCCAGCAGCCTCGACCGGGGCGGGGGCCGGGGGGATACGCAGTATTTT	CASSLDRGGGRGDTQYF
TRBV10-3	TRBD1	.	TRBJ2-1	TGTGCCATCAGCCCGGGACAGAAGAGCTCCTACAATGAGCAGTTCTTC	CAISPGQKSSYNEQFF
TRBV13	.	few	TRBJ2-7	TGTGCCAGCAGCCGGCGGGAATACGAGCAGTACTTC	CASSRREYEQYF
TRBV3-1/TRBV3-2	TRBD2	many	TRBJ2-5	TGTGCCAGCAGCTGGACTAGCGGGGGCCAAGAGACCCAGTACTTC	CASSWTSGGQETQYF
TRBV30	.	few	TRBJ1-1	TGTGCCTGGAGTGTGAGGAGAGGGCCCGAAGCTTTCTTT	CAWSVRRGPEAFF
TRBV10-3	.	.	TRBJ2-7	TGTGCCATCAGTAATACCGCAAACAGTAACACCTACGAGCAGTACTTC	CAISNTANSNTYEQYF
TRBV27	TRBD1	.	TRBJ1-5	TGTGCCAGCAGTCTCCTACAGGGGAGAGGACAGCCCCAGCATTTT	CASSLLQGRGQPQHF
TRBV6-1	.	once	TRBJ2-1	TGTGCCAGCAGTGAACAGGGAGGCGAGCAGTTCTTC	CASSEQGGEQFF
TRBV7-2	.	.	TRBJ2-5	TGTGCCAGCAGCTCGGGCCAGGGGCCTCAAGAGACCCAGTACTTC	CASSSGQGPQETQYF
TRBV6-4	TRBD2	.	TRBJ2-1	TGTGCCAGCAGTGCAATGGCGGGGGGGAATGAGCAGTTCTTC	CASSAMAGGNEQFF
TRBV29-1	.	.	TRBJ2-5	TGCAGCGCGACAGGTAGCCAAGAGACCCAGTACTTC	CSATGSQETQYF
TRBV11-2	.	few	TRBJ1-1	TGTGCCAGCAGCTTAAATCAGGCGGCAGGGTTGGCTTTCTTT	CASSLNQAAGLAFF
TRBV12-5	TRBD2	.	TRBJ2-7	TGTGCTAGTGGTTTGATCGGACTAGCGAACGAGCAGTACTTC	CASGLIGLANEQYF
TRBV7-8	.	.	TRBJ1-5	TGTGCCAGCAGCTTAACTGGGGGCAGTACCCGGCCCCAGCATTTT	CASSLTGGSTRPQHF
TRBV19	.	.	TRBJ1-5	TGTGCCAGTACCCGGGACACGAATCAGCCCCAGCATTTT	CASTRDTNQPQHF
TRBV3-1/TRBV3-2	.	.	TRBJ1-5	TGTGCCAGCAGCCTTAGGGAGGGCAATCAGCCCCAGCATTTT	CASSLREGNQPQHF
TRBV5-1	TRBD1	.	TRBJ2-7	TGCGCCAGCAGCCCGGTGGGACAGGGTGGGTACGAGCAGTACTTC	CASSPVGQGGYEQYF
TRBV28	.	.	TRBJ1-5	TGTGCCAGCAGTTTGCTTGGAGTGGGGCCCCAGCATTTT	CASSLLGVGPQHF
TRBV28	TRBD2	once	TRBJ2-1	TGTGCCAGCAACATGAGGACTAGCGGGGGGGCGAGGCCGTTCTTC	CASNMRTSGGARPFF
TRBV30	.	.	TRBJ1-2	TGTGCCTGGAGTCAGAACTATGGCTACACCTTC	CAWSQNYGYTF
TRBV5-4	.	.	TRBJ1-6	TGTGCCAGCACCCTCGGGATGGGGGGGGATTCACCCCTCCACTTT	CASTLGMGGDSPLHF
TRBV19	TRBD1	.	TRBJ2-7	TGTGCCAGTAGTATACGGACAGGGGGCACTTACTCCTACGAGCAGTACTTC	CASSIRTGGTYSYEQYF
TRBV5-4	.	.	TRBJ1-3	TGTGCCAGCAGCTTGGTGGGGGGCTCTGGAAACACCATATATTTT	CASSLVGGSGNTIYF